The clone carrying this T cell receptor (beta chain) was observed a handful of times. The sample comes from a study of T-cell reconstitution after alpha-beta-depleted transplantation in children. J was trimmed by 1 base and V by 3 bases; bases with no gene match: 4. This CDR3 contains 15 residues. Looked up from germline, CDR1 is LNHNV and CDR2 is YYDKDF (reference sequence). Construction of the TCRbeta library involved unique molecular identifiers. TCRdb re-derived calls from the PCR reads in MiXCR, one entry per CDR3 protein. The data show about 340,000 distinct CDR3 sequences, 10% seen once. The TCR was taken from a human donor who donated a stem cell graft to a child with acute lymphoblastic leukemia. The sequenced sample was PBMCs from the stem cell graft donor, obtained from the stem cell graft. The V call is TRBV15, the J call TRBJ2-7; 9 bases align to TRBD2. The CDR3 DNA follows: TGTGCCACCAGCAGCCCCCTAGCGGGATCCTACGAGCAGTACTTC. This translates into CATSSPLAGSYEQYF.